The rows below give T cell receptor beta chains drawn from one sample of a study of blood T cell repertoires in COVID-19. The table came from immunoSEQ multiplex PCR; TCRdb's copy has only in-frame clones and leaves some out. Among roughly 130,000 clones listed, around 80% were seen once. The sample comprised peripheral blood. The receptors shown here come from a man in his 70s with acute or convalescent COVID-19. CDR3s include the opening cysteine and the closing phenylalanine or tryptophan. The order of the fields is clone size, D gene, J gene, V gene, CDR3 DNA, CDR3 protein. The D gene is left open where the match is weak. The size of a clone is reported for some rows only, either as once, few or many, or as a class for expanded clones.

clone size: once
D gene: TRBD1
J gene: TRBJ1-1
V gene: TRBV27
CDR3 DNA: TGTGCCAGCAATCCACAGGGGACCACTGAAGCTTTCTTT
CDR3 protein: CASNPQGTTEAFF

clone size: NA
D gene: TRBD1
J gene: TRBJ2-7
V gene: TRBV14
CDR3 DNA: TGTGCCAGCAGCCCGAGGACAGGGCTCTACGAGCAGTACTTC
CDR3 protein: CASSPRTGLYEQYF

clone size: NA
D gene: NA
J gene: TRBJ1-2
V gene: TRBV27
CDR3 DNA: TGTGCCAGCAGTTCCCAAATAGGGGCAAGGGGCTACACCTTC
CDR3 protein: CASSSQIGARGYTF

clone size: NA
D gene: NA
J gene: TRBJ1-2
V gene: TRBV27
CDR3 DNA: TGTGCCAGCAGTCCGTCCTCTAACTATGGCTACACCTTC
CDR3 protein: CASSPSSNYGYTF

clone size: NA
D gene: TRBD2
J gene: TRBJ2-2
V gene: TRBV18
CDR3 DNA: TGTGCCAGCTCACCAAGGGGACTAGCGGGGGCCAACACCGGGGAGCTGTTTTTT
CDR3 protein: CASSPRGLAGANTGELFF

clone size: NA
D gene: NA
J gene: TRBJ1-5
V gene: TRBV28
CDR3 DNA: TGTGCCAGCAGTTTGGGGCCAAAGCGGCCCCAGCATTTT
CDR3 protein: CASSLGPKRPQHF

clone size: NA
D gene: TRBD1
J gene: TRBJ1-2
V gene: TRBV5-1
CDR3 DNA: TGCGCCAGCAGAAGGGACAGTGGATCCGGGGGCTACACCTTC
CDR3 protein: CASRRDSGSGGYTF

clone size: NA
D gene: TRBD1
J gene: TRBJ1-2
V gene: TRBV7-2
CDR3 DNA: TGTGCCAGCAGCCGCGACTTGGACAGGGACTTCAGGTACACCTTC
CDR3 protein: CASSRDLDRDFRYTF

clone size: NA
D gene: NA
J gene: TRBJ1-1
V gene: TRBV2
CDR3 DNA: TGTGCCAGCAGCCCCAGGGGTCAGAACACTGAAGCTTTCTTT
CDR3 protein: CASSPRGQNTEAFF

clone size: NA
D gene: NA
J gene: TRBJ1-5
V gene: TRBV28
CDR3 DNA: TGTGCCAGCAGACCTACAGGGAACAATCAGCCCCAGCATTTT
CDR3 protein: CASRPTGNNQPQHF

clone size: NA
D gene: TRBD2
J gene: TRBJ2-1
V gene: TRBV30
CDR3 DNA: TGTGCCTGGAGTGTAACTAGCGGGGGATTCAGTGAGCAGTTCTTC
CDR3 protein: CAWSVTSGGFSEQFF